A selection of T cell receptor beta chains follows, all from one sample in a study of glioma-infiltrating T cells. TCRdb reprocessed the multiplex PCR reads with MiXCR, giving one entry per CDR3 protein. Of approximately 4,900 distinct CDR3 sequences listed, approximately 34% were seen once; the top ten hold less than 9.5%. The sample comprised glioma tissue, nonneoplastic brain tissue, or PBMCs (not recorded which). The receptors were sampled from a human donor with low-grade glioma or glioblastoma, undergoing nonglioma brain surgery, or in good health (not recorded which). Both conserved end residues are part of each CDR3. A D gene is named only where the DNA matches it firmly. A clone size is listed for some rows: how often the clone was seen (once, few, many), or a class if it is expanded.

TRBV7-8,many,-,TRBJ2-2,CASSLGETGELFF,TGTGCCAGCAGCTTAGGCGAAACCGGGGAGCTGTTTTTT
TRBV4-1,many,-,TRBJ1-4,CASSQETLEKLFF,TGCGCCAGCAGCCAAGAGACACTTGAAAAACTGTTTTTT
TRBV4-2,medium-sized,-,TRBJ2-3,CASSQDGATDTQYF,TGTGCCAGCAGCCAAGATGGTGCCACAGATACGCAGTATTTT
TRBV19,many,-,TRBJ1-2,CASSIILQADRGYTF,TGTGCCAGTAGTATTATCCTACAGGCGGACCGGGGCTACACCTTC
TRBV3-1,-,TRBD2,TRBJ2-1,CASSQGTSGFDYNEQFF,TGTGCCAGCAGCCAAGGGACTAGCGGGTTCGATTACAATGAGCAGTTCTTC
TRBV7-6,medium-sized,-,TRBJ1-1,CASSLGTVNTEAFF,TGTGCCAGCAGCCTAGGCACAGTGAACACTGAAGCTTTCTTT
TRBV4-1,medium-sized,TRBD1,TRBJ2-1,CASSQAGQVNNEQFF,TGCGCCAGCAGCCAAGCGGGACAGGTTAACAATGAGCAGTTCTTC
TRBV4-1,medium-sized,-,TRBJ2-7,CASSQEDTRDYEQYF,TGCGCCAGCAGCCAAGAAGACACCAGGGACTACGAGCAGTACTTC
TRBV28,medium-sized,TRBD1,TRBJ2-5,CASSYPGGQGGGETQYF,TGTGCCAGCAGCTATCCAGGGGGACAGGGAGGAGGAGAGACCCAGTACTTC
TRBV20-1,once,-,TRBJ1-1,CTAPGDTEAFF,TGCACTGCCCCGGGAGACACTGAAGCTTTCTTT
TRBV28,-,TRBD1,TRBJ1-5,CASTPPGQGLGAGNQPQHF,TGTGCCAGCACTCCCCCGGGACAGGGGTTGGGGGCGGGCAATCAGCCCCAGCATTTT
TRBV7-2,-,-,TRBJ2-1,CASSPPGVAGHEQFF,TGTGCCAGCAGCCCCCCAGGGGTGGCGGGGCATGAGCAGTTCTTC
TRBV4-1,many,TRBD2,TRBJ2-5,CASSRQAGAQETQYF,TGCGCCAGCAGCCGGCAAGCGGGGGCTCAAGAGACCCAGTACTTC
TRBV25-1,medium-sized,-,TRBJ1-3,CASSELSPVSSGNTIYF,TGTGCCAGCAGTGAACTTTCCCCGGTCAGCTCTGGAAACACCATATATTTT
TRBV7-2,many,TRBD1,TRBJ2-5,CASSLFKGAIETQYF,TGTGCCAGCAGCTTGTTTAAGGGGGCAATTGAGACCCAGTACTTC
TRBV6-1,medium-sized,TRBD1,TRBJ1-2,CASSNPLRTGYGYTF,TGTGCCAGCAGTAACCCTCTAAGGACAGGGTATGGCTACACCTTC
TRBV7-9,many,TRBD2,TRBJ2-5,CASSTRERGLQETQYF,TGTGCCAGCAGCACCCGGGAGCGGGGCCTCCAAGAGACCCAGTACTTC
TRBV7-6,-,-,TRBJ1-3,CASSLAEAAGNTIYF,TGTGCCAGCAGCTTAGCAGAGGCGGCTGGAAACACCATATATTTT
TRBV20-1,medium-sized,TRBD1,TRBJ1-1,CSARRTGRGTEAFF,TGCAGTGCTAGAAGGACAGGCCGGGGGACTGAAGCTTTCTTT
TRBV7-9,-,TRBD1,TRBJ2-7,CAGSQGQPTYEQYF,TGTGCCGGCAGCCAGGGACAGCCTACCTACGAGCAGTACTTC
TRBV10-3,medium-sized,-,TRBJ1-1,CAISESLVGKAFF,TGTGCCATCAGTGAGTCGTTGGTAGGGAAAGCTTTCTTT
TRBV20-1,medium-sized,TRBD2,TRBJ2-7,CSARGLAGGPYEQYF,TGCAGTGCTCGAGGGCTAGCGGGGGGCCCCTACGAGCAGTACTTC
TRBV20-1,medium-sized,-,TRBJ2-7,CSTSGSREQYF,TGCAGTACTAGTGGTAGTCGCGAGCAGTACTTC
TRBV5-6,many,-,TRBJ2-5,CASSLGAAPPQETQYF,TGTGCCAGCAGCCTTGGGGCCGCCCCGCCTCAAGAGACCCAGTACTTC
TRBV29-1,-,-,TRBJ2-2,CSVGVSSRVAGELFF,TGCAGCGTCGGCGTGTCATCCAGGGTTGCCGGGGAGCTGTTTTTT
TRBV7-9,medium-sized,TRBD1,TRBJ1-6,CASSLGTGVYSPLHF,TGTGCCAGCAGCCTCGGGACAGGGGTGTATTCACCCCTCCACTTT
TRBV2,-,TRBD1,TRBJ1-5,CASRDRDAHKPQHF,TGTGCCAGCAGAGACAGGGACGCTCATAAGCCCCAGCATTTT
TRBV18,-,-,TRBJ2-3,CDSSPSSLSTDTQYF,TGTGACAGCTCACCGAGCAGCCTTAGCACAGATACGCAGTATTTT
TRBV10-3,many,TRBD1,TRBJ2-5,CAISSRQGPQETQYF,TGTGCCATCAGTTCCCGACAGGGGCCCCAAGAGACCCAGTACTTC
TRBV10-3,medium-sized,-,TRBJ2-5,CAITRDTQETQYF,TGTGCCATCACCCGGGACACTCAAGAGACCCAGTACTTC
TRBV4-1,medium-sized,-,TRBJ2-3,CASSQESRGADTQYF,TGCGCCAGCAGCCAAGAATCCAGGGGTGCAGATACGCAGTATTTT
TRBV30,few,TRBD1,TRBJ2-7,CAWSIGGQGAYEQYF,TGTGCCTGGAGTATAGGTGGACAGGGGGCCTACGAGCAGTACTTC
TRBV4-1,many,-,TRBJ2-3,CASSQDRLSTDTQYF,TGCGCCAGCAGCCAAGATCGCCTTAGCACAGATACGCAGTATTTT
TRBV11-2,-,-,TRBJ2-3,CASSRRGLKGPDTQYF,TGTGCCAGCAGCCGTAGAGGGTTGAAGGGCCCAGATACGCAGTATTTT
TRBV6-2/TRBV6-3,-,-,TRBJ1-2,CASTSVKYGYTF,TGTGCCAGCACCTCGGTGAAGTACGGCTACACCTTC
TRBV2,medium-sized,-,TRBJ1-2,CARNDNYGYTF,TGTGCCAGAAACGACAACTATGGCTACACCTTC
TRBV20-1,once,-,TRBJ1-2,CSARSGLRGYTF,TGCAGTGCTAGATCGGGGTTGAGGGGCTACACCTTC
TRBV20-1,medium-sized,TRBD2,TRBJ2-5,CSARDPASGEQETQYF,TGCAGTGCTAGAGATCCGGCTAGCGGGGAACAAGAGACCCAGTACTTC
TRBV4-1,-,TRBD2,TRBJ2-3,CTSSQTSGVSHTQYF,TGCACCAGCAGCCAGACTAGCGGGGTATCACATACGCAGTATTTT
TRBV3-1,many,TRBD1,TRBJ2-1,CASSQDLGQGQSGQFF,TGTGCCAGCAGCCAAGATCTGGGACAGGGTCAGAGTGGGCAGTTCTTC
TRBV20-1,medium-sized,-,TRBJ2-7,CSAGGTVGYEQYF,TGCAGTGCTGGCGGGACAGTAGGCTACGAGCAGTACTTC
TRBV7-9,medium-sized,-,TRBJ1-1,CASSLMNTEAFF,TGTGCCAGCAGCTTGATGAACACTGAAGCTTTCTTT
TRBV7-6,-,TRBD1,TRBJ1-1,CASSLQTQGAETEASF,TGTGCAAGCAGCCTCCAGACACAGGGGGCAGAAACTGAAGCTTCCTTT
TRBV19,many,-,TRBJ1-1,CASTPGRGQNTEAFF,TGTGCCAGTACGCCGGGTCGGGGGCAAAACACTGAAGCTTTCTTT
TRBV29-1,-,-,TRBJ1-1,CSVAGANTEAFF,TGCAGCGTTGCAGGGGCGAACACTGAAGCTTTCTTT
TRBV6-1,medium-sized,-,TRBJ2-7,CASSPGHRYEQYF,TGTGCCAGCTCCCCGGGACACCGATACGAGCAGTACTTC
TRBV29-1,few,-,TRBJ1-1,CSVEISGRTEAFF,TGCAGCGTTGAAATTTCAGGGAGGACTGAAGCTTTCTTT
TRBV3-1,medium-sized,-,TRBJ1-6,CASSQPNSPLHF,TGTGCCAGCAGCCAGCCTAATTCACCCCTCCACTTT
TRBV7-2,medium-sized,TRBD1,TRBJ1-5,CASSLRQGARSQPQHF,TGTGCCAGCAGCCTCAGACAGGGGGCGCGGAGTCAGCCCCAGCATTTT
TRBV4-1,once,-,TRBJ2-5,CAGSLEGGIQETQYF,TGCGCCGGCAGCCTCGAGGGGGGGATCCAAGAGACCCAGTACTTC
TRBV7-2,-,TRBD1,TRBJ2-1,CASSPQTGYNEQFF,TGTGCCAGCAGCCCGCAGACAGGGTACAATGAGCAGTTCTTC
TRBV5-1,medium-sized,-,TRBJ2-1,CASSFGPAEPQFF,TGCGCCAGCAGCTTTGGCCCTGCGGAACCCCAGTTCTTC